Sequencing of this T cell receptor beta chain was carried out in a study of a mutant IDH1 vaccine in newly diagnosed glioma. Concerning this clone itself: Its antigen is not known.

Indicated time point: week 23, last vaccination. Every vaccine dose comprised 300 ug of mutant IDH1 20-mer peptide plus topical imiquimod. Sequenced by immunoSEQ multiplex PCR; TCRdb stores in-frame clones only, minus some. The sample yields 35,000 to 40,000 clones, 81% seen once. The CDR3 loop spans 12 amino acids. CDR1 is LNHNV and CDR2 is YYDKDF in the germline V gene (reference sequence). Trimming stripped 1 base from V and 13 bases from J, with 8 bases between. This sequence was found in a man aged 40-49 years with glioma. The J gene is TRBJ1-6, the V gene TRBV15; no firm D call. The specimen comprised PBMCs, sampled from a glioma patient whose treatment included an IDH1 peptide vaccine. The CDR3 is CATSRGEGPLHF. DNA of the CDR3: TGTGCCACCAGCAGAGGAGAGGGCCCCCTCCACTTT.